The 32 T cell receptor beta chains below were found in one sample sequenced in a study of cytomegalovirus exposure and HLA in healthy donors. PCR involved 60 Vbeta and 13 Jbeta primers. This table comes from immunoSEQ multiplex PCR, and its TCRdb copy is limited to in-frame clones, with some not included. The repertoire includes 100,000 to 140,000 clones, more than 70% of them detected once, and roughly 2.3% sits in the top ten. Sequenced input: PBMCs. The origin of the receptors is a man between 18 and 35 years old in good health and CMV-seronegative.

The genes are TRBV4-3 and TRBJ1-3; 9 bases are a match to TRBD1. Trimming took 0 bases from V and 8 from J; bases not matched to a gene: 14. The germline gives CDR1 LGHNA, CDR2 YSLEER. CDR3 size: 18 residues. CDR3 DNA sequence: TGCGCCAGCAGCCAAGATGTACTCCTAACAGGGGGCAGGCACACCATATATTTT. Translation gives CASSQDVLLTGGRHTIYF.

This clone is a singleton in its sample. The chain recombines TRBV19 with TRBJ1-4; D might be TRBD1 (6 bases). The germline V gene encodes CDR1 LNHDA and CDR2 SQIVND (reference sequence). V was cut by 2 bases and J by 2 bases, with 9 bases left in between. CDR3 length: 15 residues. CDR3 sequence reads: CASSIQQGTNEKLFF. For the CDR3, the DNA is TGTGCCAGTAGTATACAACAGGGCACTAATGAAAAACTGTTTTTT.

The J gene is TRBJ1-4, the V gene TRBV7-9; D might be TRBD1 (5 bases). The V end lost 2 bases, the J end lost 0 bases, and 10 bases lay between the germline ends. Germline CDR1 reads SEHNR; CDR2 reads FQNEAQ (reference sequence). The CDR3 totals 16 residues. The CDR3 region is CASSLPGGPTNEKLFF. The CDR3 bases are TGTGCCAGCAGCTTACCGGGGGGTCCAACTAATGAAAAACTGTTTTTT.

This chain joins TRBV6-5 and TRBJ1-5, with 10 bases aligning to TRBD1. Unmatched junction bases numbered 14, after V lost 4 bases and J lost 11 bases. CDR1 MNHEY and CDR2 SVGAGI come from the germline V gene. This CDR3 is 16 amino acids long. CDR3 loop: CASSSSWGQGSSSQHF. CDR3 sequence (DNA): TGTGCCAGCAGTTCGTCCTGGGGACAGGGGTCCTCCTCCCAGCATTTT.

This chain links TRBV27 with TRBJ1-4; maybe TRBD1 (5 bases). Germline CDR1 and CDR2: MNHEY and SMNVEV (reference sequence). The CDR3 is 17 amino acids. V lost 7 bases to trimming and J lost 0 bases, with 18 bases between them. CDR3 amino acids: CASIWPAGGATNEKLFF. The DNA for the CDR3 is TGTGCCAGCATCTGGCCAGCTGGAGGGGCAACTAATGAAAAACTGTTTTTT.

This chain links TRBV28 with TRBJ1-1, with D possibly matching TRBD1 (6 bases). V lost 7 bases and J lost 12, with 18 bases in between. Germline lookup yields CDR1 MDHEN and CDR2 SYDVKM. The CDR3 runs to 12 residues. The CDR3 loop is CASTSGRGSTFF. CDR3 nucleotide sequence: TGTGCCAGCACCTCTGGCAGGGGATCAACTTTCTTT.

The gene calls are TRBV5-1 and TRBJ2-1, with D hard to call. Germline lookup yields CDR1 SGHRS and CDR2 YFSETQ. This CDR3 region has 13 residues. Trimming shortened V by 0 bases and J by 7 bases, and 8 bases separated the two germline ends. CDR3 nucleotides: TGCGCCAGCAGCTTGGTCCCCTCTAATGAGCAGTTCTTC. Its translation is CASSLVPSNEQFF. Complete variable domain (other parts from reference TRBV5-1 and TRBJ2-1): KAGVTQTPRYLIKTRGQQVTLSCSPISGHRSVSWYQQTPGQGLQFLFEYFSETQRNKGNFPGRFSGRQFSNSRSEMNVSTLELGDSALYLCASSLVPSNEQFFGPGTRLTVL.

This chain uses TRBV28 with TRBJ2-7; D is possibly TRBD2 (6 bases). This CDR3 has 14 residues. Germline CDR1 MDHEN, CDR2 SYDVKM. The ends were cut back, 3 bases at V and 3 bases at J, with 12 bases in the middle. DNA of the CDR3: TGTGCCAGCAGTTTCGCTAGCGCCGGCTACGAGCAGTACTTC. This codes for CASSFASAGYEQYF. The full variable domain, rest sourced from reference TRBV28 and TRBJ2-7, is DVKVTQSSRYLVKRTGEKVFLECVQDMDHENMFWYRQDPGLGLRLIYFSYDVKMKEKGDIPEGYSVSREKKERFSLILESASTNQTSMYLCASSFASAGYEQYFGPGTRLTVT.

The genes are TRBV28 and TRBJ2-7; 7 bases agree with TRBD1. This CDR3 is built from 14 residues. Per the germline V gene, CDR1 is MDHEN and CDR2 is SYDVKM. The J segment lost 4 bases and the V segment lost 5 bases, leaving 8 bases of the junction unmatched. CDR3 loop: CASSDPGQSYEQYF. The CDR3 DNA reads TGTGCCAGCAGTGACCCGGGACAGTCATACGAGCAGTACTTC.

The CDR3 nucleotides are TGTGCCAGCAGTGAAGGGCAGGGTTCAAACACCATATATTTT. This codes for CASSEGQGSNTIYF. The chain links TRBV25-1 to TRBJ1-3; perhaps TRBD1 as D (5 bases). This CDR3 comprises 14 residues. The germline V gene encodes CDR1 MGHDK and CDR2 SYGVNS. Trimming stripped 2 bases from V and 6 bases from J, with 11 bases between.

This chain links TRBV2 with TRBJ2-7, with a tentative D call TRBD2 (5 bases). In germline, CDR1 is SNHLY, CDR2 FYNNEI. V was cut by 4 bases and J by 0 bases, with 10 bases left in between. CDR3 length: 14 residues. CDR3 amino acids: CASSVSGGSYEQYF. DNA of the CDR3: TGTGCCAGCAGTGTGTCAGGAGGCTCCTACGAGCAGTACTTC.

V gene TRBV4-1 combines with J gene TRBJ1-2; TRBD1 matches at 8 bases. CDR3 size: 16 residues. Trimming at V came to 1 base and at J to 4 bases, leaving 8 bases not matched to a gene. Germline loops: CDR1 MGHRA, CDR2 YSYEKL. This CDR3 is CASSQGRDRGGYGYTF. For the CDR3, the DNA is TGCGCCAGCAGCCAAGGGCGAGACAGGGGAGGCTATGGCTACACCTTC.

About this clone itself: The germline gene is not matched at one end of the junction; a read error may be the cause. The chain uses TRBV9 and TRBJ1-2; D is possibly TRBD1 (5 bases). The germline CDR1 and CDR2 sequences are SGDLS and YYNGEE. The CDR3 spans 14 residues. DNA of the CDR3: TGTGCCAGCAGCGTAGGAAAGGCAGGGCATGGCTACCCCTTC. Its translation: CASSVGKAGHGYPF.

CDR3: CASRTEPPNYGYTF. The CDR3, as DNA: TGTGCCTCCCGGACAGAGCCTCCTAACTATGGCTACACCTTC. This chain joins TRBV10-3 and TRBJ1-2; D possibly corresponds to TRBD1 (6 bases). The V gene lost 11 bases and the J gene lost 0 bases, with 16 bases spanning the gap. Germline V gene sequence: CDR1 ENHRY, CDR2 SYGVKD. The CDR3 is made up of 14 amino acids.

This clone was counted only a few times. The V gene is TRBV6-5, the J gene TRBJ2-7; D gene unclear. The CDR3 contains 12 residues. From germline, CDR1 is MNHEY and CDR2 SVGAGI. With 6 bases removed from V and 7 bases from J, the gap between germline ends came to 13 bases. Here the CDR3 reads CASRELVGEQYF. DNA for the CDR3: TGTGCCAGCAGAGAACTTGTCGGGGAGCAGTACTTC.

This clone was observed a few times. V usage is TRBV10-3 and J usage is TRBJ1-1; TRBD1 matches 9 bases. CDR1 and CDR2 from the germline V gene are ENHRY and SYGVKD. The length of the CDR3 is 13 residues. V trimming: 10 bases; J trimming: 7 bases; junction bases outside the gene matches: 10. CDR3 coding DNA: TGTGCCACAATGGGGGACAGGGTTATTGAAGCTTTCTTT. It specifies CATMGDRVIEAFF.

The V and J genes are TRBV5-1 and TRBJ2-5; D possibly corresponds to TRBD2 (6 bases). The CDR3 spans 13 residues. Trimming pared 1 base from V and 5 bases from J, leaving 9 bases between. From germline, CDR1 is SGHRS and CDR2 YFSETQ. In nucleotides, the CDR3 is TGCGCCAGCAGCTTGTCTGGGAGGGAGACCCAGTACTTC. Its protein product is CASSLSGRETQYF.

The J gene is TRBJ1-6, the V gene TRBV19, with 8 bases aligning to TRBD1. The trim removed 10 bases at V and 10 bases at J, leaving 15 bases unmatched. Germline V lookup: CDR1 LNHDA, CDR2 SQIVND (reference sequence). The CDR3 is made up of 15 amino acids. The CDR3, as DNA: TGTGCCACCACTGGACAGGGAAAAGCTGGGTCACCCCTCCACTTT. This encodes CATTGQGKAGSPLHF.

There are a few counts of this clone. Sequence at one end of the junction differs from germline and may be a read error. The gene calls are TRBV7-9 and TRBJ1-4; D remains ambiguous. The germline V gene has CDR1 SEHNR and CDR2 FQNEAQ (reference sequence). There are 15 residues in the CDR3. The CDR3, as DNA: TGTTCCAGCAGCTTAGGCGGTGCGGCTAATGAAAAACTGTTTTTT. Its translation: CSSSLGGAANEKLFF.

The chain recombines TRBV25-1 with TRBJ2-7, with D tentatively TRBD2 (7 bases). The CDR3 loop spans 14 amino acids. Deletions cut 3 bases from V and 7 bases from J, with 16 bases between. Germline lookup yields CDR1 MGHDK and CDR2 SYGVNS. For the CDR3, the DNA is TGTGCCAGCAGTGAGGGGGGGGGCCGGAGGGAGCAGTACTTC. The encoded protein is CASSEGGGRREQYF.

The genes are TRBV10-3 and TRBJ1-1; no firm D call. V shed 5 bases and J shed 0 bases, with 7 bases lying between them. The CDR3 loop spans 13 amino acids. In germline, CDR1 is ENHRY, CDR2 SYGVKD. In DNA, the CDR3 is TGTGCCATCAGTCTCACAGTGAACACTGAAGCTTTCTTT. This sequence encodes CAISLTVNTEAFF.

The chain employs TRBV6-6 and TRBJ2-3; 8 nucleotides agree with TRBD2. Germline-derived CDR1 and CDR2 are MNHNY and SVGAGI (reference sequence). V dropped 0 bases and J dropped 4; count of bases not matched to a gene: 3. The CDR3 loop spans 15 amino acids. The CDR3 DNA sequence: TGTGCCAGCAGTTACTCCGGGGGGGCCTCAGATACGCAGTATTTT. It is translated as CASSYSGGASDTQYF.

The CDR3 region has the DNA TGTGCCAGCAGCTTAGGGGGTGGCGGGTGGGGAGAGACCCAGTACTTC. Translated: CASSLGGGGWGETQYF. This sequence joins TRBV11-2 and TRBJ2-5, with TRBD2 as a possible D gene (5 bases). Looked up from germline, CDR1 is SGHAT and CDR2 is FQNNGV. Trimming stripped 1 base from V and 4 bases from J, with 16 bases between. CDR3 length: 16 residues.

V usage is TRBV7-2 and J usage is TRBJ2-5, with 14 bases that match TRBD2. The CDR3 spans 16 residues. Germline V lookup: CDR1 SGHTA, CDR2 FQGNSA. The V and J ends lost 2 bases and 6 bases, in that order; junction bases with no gene match: 5. The CDR3 loop is CASSLRTSGGPKTQYF. CDR3 sequence (DNA): TGTGCCAGCAGCTTACGGACTAGCGGGGGGCCCAAGACCCAGTACTTC.

This chain links TRBV5-5 with TRBJ1-2; D is perhaps TRBD1 (5 bases). V dropped 4 bases and J dropped 1 base, with 11 bases sitting between them. CDR1 is SGHKS, CDR2 YYEKEE, per germline (reference sequence). The CDR3 has 14 residues. In DNA, the CDR3 is TGTGCCAGCAGCCCGGGGGGGAATAACTATGGCTACACCTTC. It encodes CASSPGGNNYGYTF.

This sequence joins TRBV10-3 and TRBJ2-7; a weak D match, TRBD2 (6 bases). Germline-derived CDR1 and CDR2 are ENHRY and SYGVKD. This CDR3 spans 14 amino acids. V was cut by 3 bases and J by 2 bases, with 11 bases left in between. CDR3 coding DNA: TGTGCCATCAGTGAACGGGGGTCCCCCTACGAGCAGTACTTC. Protein: CAISERGSPYEQYF.

The chain is built from TRBV11-1 and TRBJ2-5; 7 positions match TRBD2. The germline CDR1 and CDR2 sequences are SGHAT and FQDESV (reference sequence). The CDR3 spans 12 residues. With V trimmed by 5 bases and J by 5 bases, 2 bases remained unmatched. DNA for the CDR3: TGTGCCAGCAGCAGGGGAGGGGAGACCCAGTACTTC. Protein product: CASSRGGETQYF.

This clone appeared a few times. The gene calls are TRBV6-4 and TRBJ2-3; TRBD2 matches 12 bases. Germline CDR1 reads MRHNA; CDR2 reads SNTAGT. V shed 4 bases, J shed 4 bases, and the junction held 0 bases outside the gene matches. This CDR3 has 14 amino acids. The chain's CDR3 is CASSGTSGADTQYF. The DNA for the CDR3 is TGTGCCAGCAGTGGGACTAGCGGGGCAGATACGCAGTATTTT.

This sequence joins TRBV28 and TRBJ2-5, with D possibly being TRBD1 (5 bases). Deletions cut 2 bases from V and 0 bases from J, with 13 bases between. CDR1 and CDR2 from the germline V gene are MDHEN and SYDVKM. CDR3 size: 16 residues. CDR3 in DNA: TGTGCCAGCAGTTTAAGCAGGGATACGTACCAAGAGACCCAGTACTTC. This codes for CASSLSRDTYQETQYF.

This chain joins TRBV5-4 and TRBJ1-6; 7 bases are shared with TRBD1. CDR1 is SGHNT and CDR2 is YYREEE in the germline V gene (reference sequence). Trimming removed 0 bases from V and 7 bases from J; junction bases left unmatched: 4. This CDR3 is built from 15 residues. The CDR3 nucleotides are TGTGCCAGCAGCTTGGAGGACAGGACGAATTCACCCCTCCACTTT. Protein product: CASSLEDRTNSPLHF.

The chain joins TRBV7-3 to TRBJ1-1, with D maybe TRBD1 (5 bases). CDR1 and CDR2 (germline): SGHTA, FQGTGA. Trimming removed 2 bases at V and 1 base at J, with 11 bases between. CDR3 size: 15 residues. The CDR3 DNA sequence: TGTGCCAGCAGCTTAGCCAGGGTTGGGAACACTGAAGCTTTCTTT. Amino acid sequence: CASSLARVGNTEAFF.

V usage is TRBV7-9 and J usage is TRBJ2-7; possibly TRBD1 for D (5 bases). Germline V gives CDR1 SEHNR, CDR2 FQNEAQ (reference sequence). Trimming pared 5 bases from V and 2 bases from J, leaving 13 bases between. The CDR3 extends over 14 amino acids. This chain's CDR3 is CASSPMTETYEQYF. The CDR3 DNA sequence: TGTGCCAGCAGCCCTATGACAGAAACCTACGAGCAGTACTTC.